The entry below describes one T cell receptor beta chain. The repertoire was sequenced with immunoSEQ multiplex PCR; TCRdb's copy has only in-frame clones and lacks some. Seen here are fewer than 80,000 clones, 85% to 90% observed once, and the top ten hold almost 6%. The data stem from a study of control samples from healthy donors and cancer patients. The sample consisted of PBMCs. This clonotype was sampled from a man in his fifties or sixties with colorectal cancer.

The CDR3 DNA sequence: TGTGCCAGTGCTATTAACAGAGCCTACGAGCAGTACTTC. It specifies CASAINRAYEQYF. The chain links TRBV19 to TRBJ2-7; D call uncertain. V lost 8 bases and J 2 bases, leaving 13 bases between the germline ends. This CDR3 contains 13 residues. Germline V gives CDR1 LNHDA, CDR2 SQIVND (reference sequence).